These 8 T cell receptor beta chains came from one sample sequenced in a study of blood T cell repertoires in COVID-19. Method: immunoSEQ multiplex PCR; TCRdb's copy keeps in-frame clones and lacks some. The sample contains around 250,000 clones, roughly 82% of which appear only once. The sample consisted of peripheral blood. The receptors stem from a man older than 75 with acute or convalescent COVID-19.

The V call is TRBV6-2 or TRBV6-3, the J call TRBJ2-7; perhaps TRBD1 as D (6 bases). The V gene lost 6 bases and the J gene lost 4 bases, with 19 bases spanning the gap. The CDR3 has 15 amino acids. Germline assignment: CDR1 MNHEY and CDR2 SVGEGT. In nucleotides, the CDR3 is TGTGCCAGCAGCCGGGACACCACTCTTGTGTACGAGCAGTACTTC. Protein sequence: CASSRDTTLVYEQYF.

This chain uses TRBV3-1 (or the pseudogene TRBV3-2) with TRBJ1-4; TRBD1 matches at 8 bases. The CDR3 has 15 amino acids. Germline V CDR1 and CDR2: LGHDT, YNNKEL (reference sequence). V was clipped by 4 bases and J by 7 bases; unmatched bases: 8. The CDR3 DNA sequence: TGTGCCAGCAGCCTATCTTCGGGACAGGCTGAAAAACTGTTTTTT. It encodes CASSLSSGQAEKLFF.

V and J are TRBV28 and TRBJ1-6; unclear D gene. Germline CDR1 MDHEN, CDR2 SYDVKM. Trimming pared 3 bases from V and 9 bases from J, leaving 15 bases between. The CDR3 runs 15 residues. CDR3 bases: TGTGCCAGCAGTTTCGGGTCAAGGATAGGTTCACCCCTCCACTTT. Its protein product is CASSFGSRIGSPLHF.

Comment on this clone: At the DNA level, this CDR3 is encoded by other sequences in the same sample as well. This chain joins TRBV18 and TRBJ1-1; 7 bases are a match to TRBD1. The CDR3 is made up of 14 amino acids. Germline values: CDR1 KGHSH, CDR2 LQKENI. The J segment lost 2 bases and the V segment lost 3 bases, leaving 3 bases of the junction unmatched. As DNA, the CDR3 is TGTGCCAGCTCACCCTGGGACAGCAACACTGAAGCTTTCTTT. This sequence encodes CASSPWDSNTEAFF.

V and J are TRBV5-1 and TRBJ1-3, with D unclear. Germline V gene lookup returns CDR1 SGHRS and CDR2 YFSETQ. Between the trimmed V and J ends, which lost 0 bases and 2 bases, there was a span of 9 bases. This CDR3 has 15 residues. The DNA for the CDR3 is TGCGCCAGCAGCTTGGCCGCAGTGACTGGAAACACCATATATTTT. This translates into CASSLAAVTGNTIYF.

J is TRBJ2-4 and V is TRBV5-1, with TRBD2 identical over 9 bases. Per the germline V gene, CDR1 is SGHRS and CDR2 is YFSETQ. The CDR3 consists of 16 residues. Germline trimming cut 0 bases from V and 9 bases from J; bases unmatched to any gene: 10. CDR3 in DNA: TGCGCCAGCAGCTTGGTGCCCAGCGGGAGGCACCGCATTCAGTACTTC. Translated: CASSLVPSGRHRIQYF.

The chain uses TRBV19 and TRBJ1-1; the D is unclear. CDR3 length: 13 amino acids. Deletions cut 5 bases from V and 6 bases from J, with 13 bases between. Germline values: CDR1 LNHDA, CDR2 SQIVND (reference sequence). The CDR3 loop is CASSYNSRAEAFF. In nucleotides, the CDR3 is TGTGCCAGTAGTTATAATTCCCGAGCTGAAGCTTTCTTT.

For the CDR3, the DNA is TGTGCCAGCAGTCAGGGGGGAAGTCAGCCCCAGCATTTT. Its protein product is CASSQGGSQPQHF. V gene TRBV6-2 or TRBV6-3 combines with J gene TRBJ1-5; 7 positions agree with TRBD1. Germline loops: CDR1 MNHEY, CDR2 SVGEGT. V was clipped by 5 bases and J by 6 bases; unmatched bases: 4. The CDR3 runs to 13 residues.